This is a list of T cell receptor beta chains from one sample in a study of Graves' ophthalmopathy and Graves' hyperthyroidism. TCRdb reanalysed the multiplex PCR reads using MiXCR and keeps one entry per CDR3 protein. Of 650,000 to 900,000 distinct CDR3 sequences listed, 35% to 50% were seen once; the top ten hold 44%. The sample was peripheral blood. The source of these receptors is an adult man with Graves' ophthalmopathy. Both conserved end residues are part of each CDR3. Fields, in order: J gene, V gene, CDR3 protein.

j_call: TRBJ1-5; v_call: TRBV24-1; cdr3_aa: CASSPPGQGGNQPQHF
j_call: TRBJ1-4; v_call: TRBV28; cdr3_aa: CASSLRGGHEKLFF
j_call: TRBJ1-2; v_call: TRBV5-4; cdr3_aa: CASSPEGNERGYTF
j_call: TRBJ2-7; v_call: TRBV10-3; cdr3_aa: CASSYTVSYEQYF
j_call: TRBJ2-7; v_call: TRBV11-2; cdr3_aa: CASSLLASVQTLSSYEQYF
j_call: TRBJ1-4; v_call: TRBV20-1; cdr3_aa: CSARDGISNEKLFF
j_call: TRBJ1-1; v_call: TRBV11-1; cdr3_aa: CASNLRGTGSNLRAENTEAFF
j_call: TRBJ1-2; v_call: TRBV11-2; cdr3_aa: CASSLVGVVGLYTF
j_call: TRBJ1-6; v_call: TRBV10-3; cdr3_aa: CAISESKQYRGARLVYNSPLHF
j_call: TRBJ2-5; v_call: TRBV5-8; cdr3_aa: CASSLGRGILQETQYF
j_call: TRBJ1-1; v_call: TRBV6-4; cdr3_aa: CASSLFQGSGTEAFF
j_call: TRBJ2-7; v_call: TRBV9; cdr3_aa: CASSVGASRAGEQYF
j_call: TRBJ1-5; v_call: TRBV24-1; cdr3_aa: CATEDTGNQPQHF
j_call: TRBJ2-7; v_call: TRBV10-2; cdr3_aa: CASKEQSSYEQYF
j_call: TRBJ2-2; v_call: TRBV25-1; cdr3_aa: CASSEATNFGGELFF
j_call: TRBJ1-2; v_call: TRBV4-2; cdr3_aa: CASRGLYYGYTF
j_call: TRBJ1-2; v_call: TRBV19; cdr3_aa: CASSIVGVGYTF
j_call: TRBJ2-5; v_call: TRBV10-3; cdr3_aa: CASSYDRAVQETQYF
j_call: TRBJ1-5; v_call: TRBV19; cdr3_aa: CASRGDRGLSRDQPQHF
j_call: TRBJ2-7; v_call: TRBV2; cdr3_aa: CASTRGTYGRYF
j_call: TRBJ1-2; v_call: TRBV30; cdr3_aa: CAWRETTGGYGYTF
j_call: TRBJ2-6; v_call: TRBV7-2; cdr3_aa: CASSRPANVLTF